This TCR beta chain was recorded in a study of beta chain features in type 1 diabetes. V lost 6 bases and J lost 8, with 16 bases in between. Germline V gene sequence: CDR1 KGHSH, CDR2 LQKENI. This CDR3 region has 13 residues. This clone was found a few times. What it binds is not known. Study outcomes and limitations: These data did not resolve whether HLA type affects TCRB rearrangement.

TCRB transcripts that were expressed got sequenced, as all of the isolated RNA had been reverse transcribed. Naive, central memory and regulatory T cell samples averaged about 3.57 million reads. Only in-frame clones appear in the TCRdb table, and some are missing; sequencing was by immunoSEQ multiplex PCR. The sample has a few hundred thousand clones; about 10% are singletons. Donors underwent one heparinised blood draw, around 120 mL on average. Each of the CD4+ naive, central memory, regulatory and stem cell-like memory populations was sorted via CD45RO/CCR7/CD25/CD127/CD95/CD27. Material: naive CD4+ T cells from blood. The TCR originated in a woman aged 18-35 years in good health. The V call is TRBV18, the J call TRBJ1-2, with D possibly matching TRBD1 (6 bases). The CDR3 coding sequence is TGTGCCAGCTCGCCGACAGGAGAGGGGGGCTACACCTTC. The encoded protein is CASSPTGEGGYTF.